These 16 T cell receptor beta chains were sequenced from one sample in a study of cytomegalovirus exposure and HLA in healthy donors. Researchers ran the PCR with 60 Vbeta and 13 Jbeta primers. The method was immunoSEQ multiplex PCR; TCRdb's version includes in-frame clones alone and lacks a portion of them. This repertoire shows under 200,000 clones, about 80% found once; its top ten account for just over 2%. Sequencing was done on a sample of PBMCs. Source of these receptors: a woman in her twenties or thirties in good health and CMV-seropositive.

This chain joins TRBV9 and TRBJ2-1; TRBD2 aligns across 10 bases. V gave up 4 bases and J gave up 5 bases; unmatched junction bases: 3. The germline gives CDR1 SGDLS, CDR2 YYNGEE. The CDR3 is made up of 14 amino acids. In nucleotides, the CDR3 is TGTGCCAGCAGCCTCGGACTAGCGGACAATGAGCAGTTCTTC. This encodes CASSLGLADNEQFF.

This clone was seen only a few times. The V call is TRBV19, the J call TRBJ1-2, with 7 positions matching TRBD1. The germline V gene has CDR1 LNHDA and CDR2 SQIVND (reference sequence). The CDR3 has 14 residues. V gave up 7 bases and J gave up 8 bases; unmatched junction bases: 13. In nucleotides, the CDR3 is TGTGCCAGTAAACAGGGGCCCCCGATGGAAGGCTACACCTTC. This gives the protein CASKQGPPMEGYTF. The full variable domain, its missing parts supplied by reference TRBV19 and TRBJ1-2, is DGGITQSPKYLFRKEGQNVTLSCEQNLNHDAMYWYRQDPGQGLRLIYYSQIVNDFQKGDIAEGYSVSREKKESFPLTVTSAQKNPTAFYLCASKQGPPMEGYTFGSGTRLTVV.

The gene calls are TRBV6-1 and TRBJ2-5; 8 bases agree with TRBD2. The CDR3 totals 14 residues. From germline, CDR1 is MNHNS and CDR2 SASEGT. Trimming cost V 3 bases and J 2 bases; bases outside gene matches: 2. Here the CDR3 reads CASSDGGGQETQYF. The CDR3 DNA reads as TGTGCCAGCAGTGACGGGGGGGGTCAAGAGACCCAGTACTTC.

The chain has TRBV7-8 and TRBJ2-1, with TRBD2 identical over 7 bases. The germline V gene has CDR1 SGHVS and CDR2 FQNEAQ. With 1 base clipped from V and 3 bases from J, the junction kept 6 bases outside the gene matches. CDR3 length: 16 residues. CDR3 loop: CASSLEYGRNYNEQFF. The DNA for the CDR3 is TGTGCCAGCAGCTTAGAATACGGGAGGAACTACAATGAGCAGTTCTTC. The full variable domain, its missing parts supplied by reference TRBV7-8 and TRBJ2-1, is GAGVSQSPRYKVAKRGQDVALRCDPISGHVSLFWYQQALGQGPEFLTYFQNEAQLDKSGLPSDRFFAERPEGSVSTLKIQRTQQEDSAVYLCASSLEYGRNYNEQFFGPGTRLTVL.

The gene calls are TRBV2 and TRBJ2-2, with 12 positions matching TRBD2. V gave up 1 base and J gave up 6 bases; unmatched junction bases: 9. The CDR3 has 18 residues. Germline loops: CDR1 SNHLY, CDR2 FYNNEI. The chain's CDR3 is CASSEEVASGRDAGELFF. CDR3 in DNA: TGTGCCAGCAGTGAAGAGGTGGCTAGCGGGAGGGATGCCGGGGAGCTGTTTTTT.

The CDR3 loop reads CASSIRRIRDRVGQPQHF. The CDR3 nucleotides are TGTGCCAGTAGTATTCGGCGGATCAGGGACAGGGTTGGTCAGCCCCAGCATTTT. The rearrangement links TRBV19 to TRBJ1-5; TRBD1 agrees at 9 bases. The CDR3 spans 18 residues. CDR1 and CDR2 (germline): LNHDA, SQIVND (reference sequence). The V gene end was trimmed by 3 bases and the J gene end by 6 bases; junction bases not matched to a gene: 15. Using reference TRBV19 and TRBJ1-5 for the parts outside the CDR3, the full variable domain is DGGITQSPKYLFRKEGQNVTLSCEQNLNHDAMYWYRQDPGQGLRLIYYSQIVNDFQKGDIAEGYSVSREKKESFPLTVTSAQKNPTAFYLCASSIRRIRDRVGQPQHFGDGTRLSIL.

The chain couples TRBV5-1 to TRBJ2-1; maybe TRBD2 (6 bases). V was cut by 0 bases and J by 4 bases, with 11 bases left in between. The germline V gene has CDR1 SGHRS and CDR2 YFSETQ. This CDR3 has 15 amino acids. In nucleotides, the CDR3 is TGCGCCAGCAGCTTGGACGCGACTAGTTACAATGAGCAGTTCTTC. Its translation: CASSLDATSYNEQFF.

The chain uses TRBV2 and TRBJ2-1; 9 bases line up with TRBD2. Losses at the gene ends were 8 bases for V and 7 bases for J; bases not matched to a gene: 6. CDR1 and CDR2 from the germline V gene are SNHLY and FYNNEI. The CDR3 sequence is 13 residues long. The CDR3 is CASGREGRNEQFF. The CDR3 coding sequence is TGTGCCAGCGGGCGGGAGGGAAGGAATGAGCAGTTCTTC.

This clone was counted a few times. This chain uses TRBV29-1 with TRBJ1-1; a weak D match, TRBD1 (5 bases). Germline V gene sequence: CDR1 SQVTM, CDR2 ANQGSEA. Trimming cost V 6 bases and J 5 bases, with 16 bases left between them. The CDR3 covers 13 residues. CDR3 nucleotide sequence: TGCAGCGTCGTCGGTTCGGGGGGGACTGAAGCTTTCTTT. Translated, it gives CSVVGSGGTEAFF.

This clone was recorded only once. V is TRBV27 and J is TRBJ2-1; D is perhaps TRBD2 (6 bases). V dropped 7 bases and J dropped 5 bases, with 21 bases sitting between them. This CDR3 has 16 amino acids. Looked up from germline, CDR1 is MNHEY and CDR2 is SMNVEV (reference sequence). CDR3 coding DNA: TGTGCCAGCAACGGGACTCCGGAGGGAGAAAACAATGAGCAGTTCTTC. Amino acid sequence: CASNGTPEGENNEQFF.

The chain carries TRBV4-1 and TRBJ2-7, with a possible D match to TRBD1 (5 bases). From germline, CDR1 is MGHRA and CDR2 YSYEKL. This CDR3 spans 12 amino acids. The ends were cut back, 5 bases at V and 6 bases at J, with 11 bases in the middle. The CDR3 region has the DNA TGCGCCAGCAGCTTTACAGGCCGCGAGCAGTACTTC. Its translation is CASSFTGREQYF.

V usage is TRBV2 and J usage is TRBJ2-2; no clear D. Trimming stripped 2 bases from V and 0 bases from J, with 7 bases between. There are 15 residues in the CDR3. From germline, CDR1 is SNHLY and CDR2 FYNNEI. CDR3: CASSETPANTGELFF. Here the CDR3 DNA reads TGTGCCAGCAGTGAAACTCCGGCGAACACCGGGGAGCTGTTTTTT.

J is TRBJ2-5 and V is TRBV7-2, with 12 bases that match TRBD2. The V gene's germline CDR1 is SGHTA and CDR2 FQGNSA. This CDR3 comprises 17 residues. V was clipped by 3 bases and J by 8 bases; unmatched bases: 13. CDR3 amino acids: CASSFKGLAGGAGTQYF. As DNA, the CDR3 is TGTGCCAGCAGCTTTAAGGGACTAGCGGGCGGGGCGGGAACCCAGTACTTC.

The chain's CDR3 is CASSQDGGTGEKLFF. Written as DNA, the CDR3 is TGCGCCAGCAGCCAAGATGGTGGGACAGGTGAAAAACTGTTTTTT. The chain couples TRBV4-1 to TRBJ1-4, with 8 bases matching TRBD1. Germline V gene data show CDR1 as MGHRA and CDR2 as YSYEKL. This CDR3 has 15 residues. After removal of 0 bases from V and 7 bases from J, the junction contained 4 bases not matched to a gene.

The V and J genes are TRBV7-9 and TRBJ2-2; D may be TRBD1 (6 bases). V was shortened by 4 bases and J by 7 bases, with 13 bases between the two germline ends. The CDR3 is 14 amino acids. The germline gives CDR1 SEHNR, CDR2 FQNEAQ (reference sequence). The CDR3 spells CASSSDRKVGELFF. Written as DNA, the CDR3 is TGTGCCAGCAGCTCCGACAGGAAGGTCGGGGAGCTGTTTTTT.

The chain has TRBV7-2 and TRBJ1-5; no reliable D call. The length of the CDR3 is 13 residues. Between the trimmed V and J ends, which lost 4 bases and 6 bases, there was a span of 10 bases. Germline V CDR1 and CDR2: SGHTA, FQGNSA. This chain's CDR3 is CASSSLEGQPQHF. In nucleotides, the CDR3 is TGTGCCAGCAGCTCCCTGGAGGGTCAGCCCCAGCATTTT.